This TCR beta chain was captured in a study of cytomegalovirus exposure and HLA in healthy donors. Study-wide results and caveats: Prior analysis indicated that the majority of TCR beta V segments exhibited productivity approximately 90% or approximately 30% of the time. Certain sequence variants were highly shared and formed a cluster, and this cluster was likely a sequencing artifact.

With 60 Vbeta and 13 Jbeta primers, the PCR was carried out. Libraries were prepared by immunoSEQ multiplex PCR; TCRdb keeps only in-frame clonotypes and omits some of them. This table holds roughly 45,000 clones, approximately 57% found once. Germline V gene data show CDR1 as MNHNY and CDR2 as SVGAGI (reference sequence). CDR3 length: 13 amino acids. Trimming cost V 3 bases and J 1 base, with 6 bases left between them. While unrecorded immune exposures were likely, the donors were nominally healthy when sampled. Comment on this clone: Antigen unknown.

This TCR was recovered from a man between 60 and 75 years old in good health and CMV-seropositive. The rearrangement links TRBV6-6 to TRBJ1-1; D remains ambiguous. The specimen sequenced was PBMCs. The CDR3 DNA reads as TGTGCCAGCAGTTATACAGCGAACACTGAAGCTTTCTTT. Encoded protein: CASSYTANTEAFF.